This T cell receptor beta chain was identified in a study of T cell changes during pregnancy in multiple sclerosis. Sequencing was performed with immunoSEQ multiplex PCR; in TCRdb, only in-frame clones are kept and a portion is missing. This sample has 20,000 to 25,000 clones, with around nine tenths found just once. The CDR3 contains 17 residues. Looked up from germline, CDR1 is SGHNT and CDR2 is YYREEE (reference sequence). V dropped 4 bases and J dropped 6 bases, with 24 bases sitting between them. The sequences come from CD8+ T cells from peripheral blood mononuclear cells, collected in the second trimester of pregnancy. The chain links TRBV5-4 to TRBJ2-3; a possible D gene is TRBD2 (6 bases). The clonotype originates from a female donor in good health, enrolled as a control in a pregnancy study. DNA of the CDR3: TGTGCCAGCAGCCGAATAATGACTAGTTTCGAAGAGGATACGCAGTATTTT. The encoded protein is CASSRIMTSFEEDTQYF. Using reference TRBV5-4 and TRBJ2-3 for the parts outside the CDR3, the full variable domain is ETGVTQSPTHLIKTRGQQVTLRCSSQSGHNTVSWYQQALGQGPQFIFQYYREEENGRGNFPPRFSGLQFPNYSSELNVNALELDDSALYLCASSRIMTSFEEDTQYFGPGTRLTVL.